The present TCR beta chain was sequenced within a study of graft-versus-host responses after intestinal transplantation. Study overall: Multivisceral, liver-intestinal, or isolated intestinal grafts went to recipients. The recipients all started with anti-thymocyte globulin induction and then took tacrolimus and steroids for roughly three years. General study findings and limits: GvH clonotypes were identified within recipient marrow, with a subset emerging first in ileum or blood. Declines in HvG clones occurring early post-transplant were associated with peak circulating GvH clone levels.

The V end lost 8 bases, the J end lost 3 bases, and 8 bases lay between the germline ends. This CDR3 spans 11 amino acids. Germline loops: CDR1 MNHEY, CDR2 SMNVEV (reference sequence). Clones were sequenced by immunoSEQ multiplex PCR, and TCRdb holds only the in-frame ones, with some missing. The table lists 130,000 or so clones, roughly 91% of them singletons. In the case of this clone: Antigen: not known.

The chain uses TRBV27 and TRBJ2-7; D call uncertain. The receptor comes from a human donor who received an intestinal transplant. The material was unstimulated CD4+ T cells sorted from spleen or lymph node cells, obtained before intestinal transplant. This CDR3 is CASHSSYEQYF. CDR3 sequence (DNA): TGTGCCAGCCACAGCAGCTACGAGCAGTACTTC.